Listed below are T cell receptor beta chains from one sample, sequenced in a study of T cell changes during pregnancy in multiple sclerosis. Produced via immunoSEQ multiplex PCR; TCRdb's table is partial and in-frame only. The table shows roughly 40,000 clones, with around 94% occurring only once. The sequences come from peripheral blood, collected in the third trimester of pregnancy. The receptors shown here come from a female donor with multiple sclerosis, enrolled in a pregnancy study. CDR3s include the opening cysteine and the closing phenylalanine or tryptophan. Each record gives: D gene, J gene, V gene, clone size, CDR3 protein, CDR3 DNA. D genes are given only for firm matches. Clone size appears in some rows only: once, few, many, or a class for an expanded clone.

D: NA; J: TRBJ2-7; V: TRBV6-1; size: NA; CDR3: CASSELEGSYEQYF; DNA: TGTGCCAGCAGTGAACTTGAGGGTTCCTACGAGCAGTACTTC
D: NA; J: TRBJ2-6; V: TRBV4-3; size: once; CDR3: CASSQDGPAYVGANVLTF; DNA: TGCGCCAGCAGCCAAGATGGGCCCGCCTATGTCGGGGCCAACGTCCTGACTTTC
D: TRBD1; J: TRBJ1-1; V: TRBV29-1; size: NA; CDR3: CSVEGDRNTEAFF; DNA: TGCAGCGTTGAGGGGGACAGGAACACTGAAGCTTTCTTT
D: NA; J: TRBJ2-7; V: TRBV6-5; size: NA; CDR3: CASSYSQIHSSYEQYF; DNA: TGTGCCAGCAGTTACTCACAGATTCATAGCTCCTACGAGCAGTACTTC
D: NA; J: TRBJ2-7; V: TRBV9; size: NA; CDR3: CASSVGPSDSYEQYF; DNA: TGTGCCAGCAGCGTAGGTCCTAGCGACTCCTACGAGCAGTACTTC
D: TRBD1; J: TRBJ1-2; V: TRBV5-6; size: NA; CDR3: CASSLAGQGNGYTF; DNA: TGTGCCAGCAGCTTGGCCGGACAGGGGAATGGCTACACCTTC
D: NA; J: TRBJ2-7; V: TRBV4-3; size: NA; CDR3: CASSQGESGSYEQYF; DNA: TGCGCCAGCAGCCAAGGGGAAAGCGGGTCCTACGAGCAGTACTTC
D: TRBD2; J: TRBJ2-1; V: TRBV13; size: NA; CDR3: CASSSKRLAPYNEQFF; DNA: TGTGCCAGCAGCTCGAAGAGACTAGCGCCCTACAATGAGCAGTTCTTC
D: TRBD1; J: TRBJ1-2; V: TRBV2; size: NA; CDR3: CASPGQGANYGYTF; DNA: TGTGCCAGCCCTGGACAGGGGGCTAACTATGGCTACACCTTC
D: NA; J: TRBJ2-7; V: TRBV7-3; size: NA; CDR3: CASSLMGAPYEQYF; DNA: TGTGCCAGCAGCTTAATGGGGGCCCCCTACGAGCAGTACTTC
D: NA; J: TRBJ2-3; V: TRBV6-6; size: NA; CDR3: CASSYEGATDTQYF; DNA: TGTGCCAGCAGTTACGAGGGAGCGACAGATACGCAGTATTTT
D: TRBD1; J: TRBJ2-7; V: TRBV6-6; size: NA; CDR3: CASRPGQGLREWDF; DNA: TGTGCCAGCAGGCCAGGACAGGGTTTGAGGGAGTGGGACTTC